Below are 18 T cell receptor beta chains sequenced from a single sample in a study of metastatic and nonmetastatic thyroid tumors (TCRdb year 2020). No treatment had been received by any patient before thyroid surgery. The protocol used for the library was PCR. The run used an Illumina HiSeq 4000. TCRdb took the public reads, trimmed them with fastp at Q25, ran MiXCR for clone calling and kept in-frame beta chains. In all, the sample holds just over 20,000 clones, and 15% to 19% of those were seen once. Of the sample, about a fifth is held by the ten largest clones. Sequencing was carried out using blood. The receptors stem from a female donor with papillary thyroid cancer or a benign thyroid nodule (not recorded which). Some clones in this sample may be carry-over from other donors' samples.

Comment on this clone: A much bigger clone sits one base away, suggesting this may be a read error. Other DNA sequences in the same sample also yield this CDR3. This chain uses TRBV28 with TRBJ2-5; D is possibly TRBD2 (5 bases). Trimming shortened V by 4 bases and J by 3 bases, and 18 bases separated the two germline ends. Germline CDR1 reads MDHEN; CDR2 reads SYDVKM. The CDR3 totals 16 residues. The CDR3 DNA reads TGTGCCAGCAGTTCCCCTAGCCCCCAACAGAAAGAGACCCAGTACTTC. This encodes CASSSPSPQQKETQYF.

Ten or more counts support this clone. The CDR3 is CASSSDRTYGYTF. The CDR3 DNA reads as TGTGCCAGCAGCTCGGACAGAACTTATGGCTACACCTTC. This rearrangement joins TRBV7-8 to TRBJ1-2; D possibly corresponds to TRBD1 (6 bases). Germline V gives CDR1 SGHVS, CDR2 FQNEAQ. V lost 4 bases and J 5 bases, leaving 11 bases between the germline ends. The CDR3 totals 13 residues.

The table lists this clone with many counts. The V gene is TRBV5-4, the J gene TRBJ1-2; D might be TRBD1 (6 bases). CDR1 SGHNT and CDR2 YYREEE come from the germline V gene (reference sequence). V lost 4 bases to trimming and J lost 6 bases, with 16 bases between them. CDR3 length: 14 amino acids. CDR3 in DNA: TGTGCCAGCAGCCCCTGGACGGGGGCTGATGGCTACACCTTC. This translates into CASSPWTGADGYTF. The whole variable domain, remainder taken from reference TRBV5-4 and TRBJ1-2, is ETGVTQSPTHLIKTRGQQVTLRCSSQSGHNTVSWYQQALGQGPQFIFQYYREEENGRGNFPPRFSGLQFPNYSSELNVNALELDDSALYLCASSPWTGADGYTFGSGTRLTVV.

This clone was found a few times. Given the absence of the conserved phenylalanine or tryptophan at the CDR3 end, a read error is likely. The chain carries TRBV6-5 and TRBJ2-3, with TRBD2 matching 16 bases. Germline CDR1 and CDR2: MNHEY and SVGAGI. The V segment lost 2 bases and the J segment 7 bases; nucleotides outside the gene matches: 9. The CDR3 is 18 residues long. CDR3 DNA sequence: TGTGCCAGCAGTTACCAGGGACTAGCGGGAGGGCCGGGGAATACGCAGTATCTT. Its protein product is CASSYQGLAGGPGNTQYL.

Many counts were recorded for this clone. V is TRBV9 and J is TRBJ2-1; 8 nucleotides match TRBD2. Germline values: CDR1 SGDLS, CDR2 YYNGEE. Germline trimming cut 4 bases from V and 2 bases from J; bases unmatched to any gene: 5. This CDR3 is built from 15 residues. As DNA, the CDR3 is TGTGCCAGCAGCACACTAGCGGACACCTACAATGAGCAGTTCTTC. Its translation: CASSTLADTYNEQFF.

The J gene is TRBJ1-1, the V gene TRBV19; 9 bases are shared with TRBD1. Trimming removed 11 bases from V and 5 bases from J; junction bases left unmatched: 6. The CDR3 has 12 residues. Looked up from germline, CDR1 is LNHDA and CDR2 is SQIVND (reference sequence). CDR3 sequence: CAGYRGPTEAFF. The CDR3 DNA is TGTGCCGGATACAGGGGGCCAACTGAAGCTTTCTTT. Drawing the rest from reference TRBV19 and TRBJ1-1, the complete variable domain is DGGITQSPKYLFRKEGQNVTLSCEQNLNHDAMYWYRQDPGQGLRLIYYSQIVNDFQKGDIAEGYSVSREKKESFPLTVTSAQKNPTAFYLCAGYRGPTEAFFGQGTRLTVV.

This clone has a count of ten or more. A read error may be the cause here, since a much bigger clone is one base away. The rearrangement uses TRBV20-1 and TRBJ1-1, with unresolved D. This CDR3 region has 14 residues. Between the trimmed V and J ends, which lost 5 bases and 2 bases, there was a span of 15 bases. Germline CDR1 DFQATT, CDR2 SNEGSKA (reference sequence). The CDR3 here is CSAGRGEVNTEAFF. The DNA for the CDR3 is TGCAGTGCTGGCCGGGGTGAGGTAAACACTGAAGCTTTCTTT.

By share, this clone ranks as medium-sized. The chain has TRBV2 and TRBJ1-5, with 8 bases identical to TRBD1. The length of the CDR3 is 14 residues. The J segment lost 6 bases and the V segment lost 4 bases, leaving 5 bases of the junction unmatched. The germline gives CDR1 SNHLY, CDR2 FYNNEI. The CDR3 region is CASSGGQGGQPQHF. DNA of the CDR3: TGTGCCAGCAGTGGTGGACAGGGCGGTCAGCCCCAGCATTTT.

This clone occurred many times. The chain combines TRBV29-1 with TRBJ2-2, with 10 bases identical to TRBD2. The CDR3 spans 15 residues. Germline lookup yields CDR1 SQVTM and CDR2 ANQGSEA. The trim removed 2 bases at V and 4 bases at J, leaving 4 bases unmatched. The CDR3 bases are TGCAGCGTTGAAAGCGGGGGGGCCGGCACCGGGGAGCTGTTTTTT. Protein: CSVESGGAGTGELFF.

This clone was seen at least ten times. Other DNA sequences in the sample encode the same CDR3. This chain links TRBV2 with TRBJ2-4; 7 bases align to TRBD1. Trimming removed 3 bases from V and 6 bases from J; junction bases left unmatched: 8. CDR3 size: 15 residues. Germline V CDR1 and CDR2: SNHLY, FYNNEI. CDR3 in amino acids: CASSDNDRVVNIQYF. CDR3 in DNA: TGTGCCAGCAGTGACAACGACAGGGTAGTAAACATTCAGTACTTC.

This clone was picked up a small number of times. A much larger clonotype is one base distant, so this may be a read error. The CDR3 loop is CASSEYSRGGRNGYTF. CDR3 DNA: TGTGCCAGCAGTGAATATAGCCGAGGGGGGCGAAACGGCTACACCTTC. The chain is built from TRBV25-1 and TRBJ1-2, with a possible D match to TRBD1 (6 bases). V dropped 0 bases and J dropped 8 bases, with 19 bases sitting between them. The CDR3 spans 16 residues. In germline, CDR1 is MGHDK, CDR2 SYGVNS.

The sample holds many counts of this clone. This chain connects TRBV6-1 to TRBJ2-7; 8 bases agree with TRBD1. CDR1 and CDR2 from the germline V gene are MNHNS and SASEGT. The trim removed 6 bases at V and 8 bases at J, leaving 6 bases unmatched. The CDR3 loop spans 12 amino acids. The CDR3 nucleotides are TGTGCCAGCAGCCGACAGGGGACGCAGCAGTACTTC. Protein product: CASSRQGTQQYF.

This clone was recorded many times. The genes are TRBV20-1 and TRBJ1-4; D is ambiguous. The CDR3 sequence is 13 residues long. Germline V gene lookup returns CDR1 DFQATT and CDR2 SNEGSKA (reference sequence). Trimming pared 6 bases from V and 8 bases from J, leaving 16 bases between. DNA of the CDR3: TGCAGTGCCCCCGGCTTGGTGCGGGAAAAACTGTTTTTT. Translated: CSAPGLVREKLFF.

This clone was detected many times. This may arise from a read error, as a much more abundant clone is one base away. Other nucleotide sequences from this sample produce the same CDR3. This chain uses TRBV7-3 with TRBJ2-2; 11 nucleotides line up with TRBD2. The CDR3 sequence is 18 residues long. The germline gives CDR1 SGHTA, CDR2 FQGTGA. CDR3 sequence reads: CASSLTSLASGGSGELFF. DNA for the CDR3: TGTGCCAGCAGCTTAACGAGTTTGGCTAGCGGGGGGTCCGGGGAGCTGTTTTTC.

This clone was counted ten times or more. At one boundary the junction diverges from the germline segment, which might be a read error. The chain uses TRBV2 and TRBJ2-1; D is perhaps TRBD2 (7 bases). The CDR3 has 17 amino acids. Germline V gives CDR1 SNHLY, CDR2 FYNNEI. The CDR3 is CACLEEGEGVSYNEQSF. In nucleotides, the CDR3 is TGTGCCTGCCTGGAGGAGGGGGAGGGGGTCTCCTACAATGAGCAGTCCTTC.

This clone occurred many times. Being one base from a much bigger clone, this may be a read error. It is unclear where the CDR3 begins or ends on the DNA, so no DNA is shown, and the CDR3 is as TCRdb lists it. The chain combines TRBV6-1 with TRBJ1-6; TRBD1, the table's D call, was not compared with the DNA. Both ends counted, the CDR3 spans 14 residues. From germline, CDR1 is MNHNS and CDR2 SASEGT. CDR3: CASSVGQGNSPPHF.

This clone was seen repeatedly, ten times or more. The chain is built from TRBV20-1 and TRBJ1-4, with D uncertain. V lost 3 bases and J 1 base, leaving 9 bases between the germline ends. The CDR3 sequence is 14 residues long. The germline V gene encodes CDR1 DFQATT and CDR2 SNEGSKA (reference sequence). CDR3 sequence: CSASDAGTNEKLFF. Here the CDR3 DNA reads TGCAGTGCTAGTGATGCGGGAACTAATGAAAAACTGTTTTTT.

The V gene is TRBV28, the J gene TRBJ2-7; 8 bases fit TRBD2. V was pared by 4 bases and J by 0 bases, with 11 bases of the junction left unmatched. CDR3 length equals 17 residues. Germline CDR1 MDHEN, CDR2 SYDVKM. CDR3 amino acids: CASSYPGLEQGSYEQYF. The CDR3 bases are TGTGCCAGCAGTTATCCGGGACTAGAGCAGGGCTCCTACGAGCAGTACTTC. Drawing the rest from reference TRBV28 and TRBJ2-7, the complete variable domain is DVKVTQSSRYLVKRTGEKVFLECVQDMDHENMFWYRQDPGLGLRLIYFSYDVKMKEKGDIPEGYSVSREKKERFSLILESASTNQTSMYLCASSYPGLEQGSYEQYFGPGTRLTVT.